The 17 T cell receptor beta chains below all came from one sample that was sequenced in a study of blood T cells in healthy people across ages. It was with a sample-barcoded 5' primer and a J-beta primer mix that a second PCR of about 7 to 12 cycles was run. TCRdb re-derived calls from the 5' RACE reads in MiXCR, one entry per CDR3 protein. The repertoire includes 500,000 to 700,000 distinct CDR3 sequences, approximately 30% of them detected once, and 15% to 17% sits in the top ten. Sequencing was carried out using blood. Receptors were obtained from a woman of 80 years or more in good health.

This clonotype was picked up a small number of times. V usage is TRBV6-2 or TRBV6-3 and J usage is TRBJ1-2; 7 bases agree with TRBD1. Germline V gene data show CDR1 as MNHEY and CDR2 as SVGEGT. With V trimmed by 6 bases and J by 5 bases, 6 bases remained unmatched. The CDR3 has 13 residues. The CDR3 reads CASRTGTDYGYTF. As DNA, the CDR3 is TGTGCCAGCAGGACCGGGACAGATTATGGCTACACCTTC.

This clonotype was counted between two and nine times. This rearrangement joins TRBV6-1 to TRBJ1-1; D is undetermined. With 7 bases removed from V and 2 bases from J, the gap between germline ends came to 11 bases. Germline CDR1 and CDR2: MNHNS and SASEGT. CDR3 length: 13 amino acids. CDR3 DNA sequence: TGTGCCAGCACTATAGAGAGAAACACTGAAGCTTTCTTT. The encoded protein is CASTIERNTEAFF.

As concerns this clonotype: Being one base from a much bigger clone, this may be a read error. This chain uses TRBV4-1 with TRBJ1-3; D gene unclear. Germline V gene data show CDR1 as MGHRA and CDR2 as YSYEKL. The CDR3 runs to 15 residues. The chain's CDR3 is CASSQDTLLGSTIYF. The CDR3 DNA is TGCGCCAGCAGCCAAGATACCCTTTTAGGAAGCACCATATATTTT.

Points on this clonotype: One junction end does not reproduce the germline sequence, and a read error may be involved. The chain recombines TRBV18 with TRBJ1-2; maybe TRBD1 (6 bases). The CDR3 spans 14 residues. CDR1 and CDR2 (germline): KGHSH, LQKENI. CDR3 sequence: CASSPRQVSYDYTF. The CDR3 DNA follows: TGTGCCAGCTCACCCCGACAGGTCTCCTATGACTACACCTTC.

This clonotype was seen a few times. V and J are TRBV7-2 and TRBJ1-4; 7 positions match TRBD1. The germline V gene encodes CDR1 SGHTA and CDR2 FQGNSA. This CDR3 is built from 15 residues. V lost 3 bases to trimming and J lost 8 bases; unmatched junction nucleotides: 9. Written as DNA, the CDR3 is TGTGCCAGCAGCTTCACAGGGGCGAGGGGAGAAAAACTGTTTTTT. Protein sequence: CASSFTGARGEKLFF.

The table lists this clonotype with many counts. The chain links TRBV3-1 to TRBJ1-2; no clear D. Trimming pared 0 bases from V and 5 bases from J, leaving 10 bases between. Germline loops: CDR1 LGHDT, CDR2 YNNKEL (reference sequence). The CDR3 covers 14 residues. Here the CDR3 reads CASSQDLGLYGYTF. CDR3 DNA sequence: TGTGCCAGCAGCCAAGATTTGGGGTTGTATGGCTACACCTTC.

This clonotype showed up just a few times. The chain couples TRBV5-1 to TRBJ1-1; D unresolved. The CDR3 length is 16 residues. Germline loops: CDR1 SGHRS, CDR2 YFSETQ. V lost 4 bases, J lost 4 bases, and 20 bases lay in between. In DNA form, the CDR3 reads TGCGCCAGCAGCGCTCGGGAAACAGTTAAGGGCACTGAAGCTTTCTTT. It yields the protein CASSARETVKGTEAFF.

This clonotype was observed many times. In DNA, the CDR3 is TGTGCCAGCAGCTCAGGACTAGCGTTCAATGAGCAGTTCTTC. Its translation: CASSSGLAFNEQFF. The V gene is TRBV7-2, the J gene TRBJ2-1; 9 bases fit TRBD2. This CDR3 has 14 residues. The trim removed 4 bases at V and 6 bases at J, leaving 4 bases unmatched. The germline gives CDR1 SGHTA, CDR2 FQGNSA.

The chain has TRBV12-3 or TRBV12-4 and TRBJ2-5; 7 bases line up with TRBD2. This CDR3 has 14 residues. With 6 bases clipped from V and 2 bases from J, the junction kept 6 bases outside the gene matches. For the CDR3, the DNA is TGTGCCAGCAGCTGGGAGGGGCGGCAAGAGACCCAGTACTTC. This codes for CASSWEGRQETQYF.

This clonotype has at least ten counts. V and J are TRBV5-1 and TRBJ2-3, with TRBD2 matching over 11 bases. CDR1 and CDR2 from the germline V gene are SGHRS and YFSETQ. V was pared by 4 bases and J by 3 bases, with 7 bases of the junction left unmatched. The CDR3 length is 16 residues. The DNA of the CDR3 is TGCGCCAGCAGCCCGACCTCTAGCGGGGGGACAGATACGCAGTATTTT. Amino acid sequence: CASSPTSSGGTDTQYF.

For the CDR3, the DNA is TGTGCCAGCAGTGAATCCGGGACAGGGACCCCATCTCGGGGCCTCCACTTT. Translated, it gives CASSESGTGTPSRGLHF. J is TRBJ1-6 and V is TRBV25-1, with 9 bases matching TRBD1. V lost 1 base to trimming and J lost 15 bases; unmatched junction nucleotides: 16. Germline CDR1 MGHDK, CDR2 SYGVNS. This CDR3 region has 17 residues.

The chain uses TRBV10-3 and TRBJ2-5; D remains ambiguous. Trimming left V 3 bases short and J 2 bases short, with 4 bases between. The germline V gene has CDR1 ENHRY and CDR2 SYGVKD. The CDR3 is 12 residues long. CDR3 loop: CAISDGQETQYF. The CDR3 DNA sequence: TGTGCCATCAGTGACGGTCAAGAGACCCAGTACTTC.

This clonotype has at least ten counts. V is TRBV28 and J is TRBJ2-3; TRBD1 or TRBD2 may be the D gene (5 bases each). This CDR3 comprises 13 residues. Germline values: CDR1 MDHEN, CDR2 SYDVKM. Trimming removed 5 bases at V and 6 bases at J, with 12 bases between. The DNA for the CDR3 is TGTGCCAGCAGTCCGGGACCCGAGGATACGCAGTATTTT. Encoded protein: CASSPGPEDTQYF. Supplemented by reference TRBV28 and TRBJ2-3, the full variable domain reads DVKVTQSSRYLVKRTGEKVFLECVQDMDHENMFWYRQDPGLGLRLIYFSYDVKMKEKGDIPEGYSVSREKKERFSLILESASTNQTSMYLCASSPGPEDTQYFGPGTRLTVL.

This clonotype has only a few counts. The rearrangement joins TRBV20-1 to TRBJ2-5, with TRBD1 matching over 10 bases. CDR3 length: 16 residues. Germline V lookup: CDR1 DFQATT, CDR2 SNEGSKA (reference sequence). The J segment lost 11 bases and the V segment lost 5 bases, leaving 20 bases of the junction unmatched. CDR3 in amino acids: CSALTFPGQGYDEQYF. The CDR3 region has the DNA TGCAGTGCTTTAACCTTCCCGGGACAGGGGTACGATGAGCAGTACTTC.

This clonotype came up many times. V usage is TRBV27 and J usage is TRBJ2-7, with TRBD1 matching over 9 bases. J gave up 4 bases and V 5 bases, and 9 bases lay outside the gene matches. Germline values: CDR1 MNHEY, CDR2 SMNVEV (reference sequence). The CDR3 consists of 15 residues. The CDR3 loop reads CASSPNSDRGYEQYF. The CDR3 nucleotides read TGTGCCAGCAGTCCCAATTCCGACAGGGGGTACGAGCAGTACTTC.

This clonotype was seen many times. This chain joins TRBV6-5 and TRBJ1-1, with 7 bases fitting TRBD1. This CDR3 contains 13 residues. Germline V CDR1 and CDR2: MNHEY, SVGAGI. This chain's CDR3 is CATQGQENTEAFF. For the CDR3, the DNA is TGTGCTACACAGGGGCAGGAGAACACTGAAGCTTTCTTT.

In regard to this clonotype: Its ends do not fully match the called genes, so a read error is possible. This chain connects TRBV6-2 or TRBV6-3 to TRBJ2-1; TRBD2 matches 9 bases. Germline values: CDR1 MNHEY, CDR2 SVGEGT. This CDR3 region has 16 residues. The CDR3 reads CAGSYGSSGAYNEQFF. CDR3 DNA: TGTGCCGGCAGTTACGGTTCTAGCGGGGCCTACAATGAGCAGTTCTTC.